The 20 T cell receptor beta chains listed next were all sequenced from one sample in a study of spatial heterogeneity in lung cancer (dated by TCRdb to about 2019). Sample time point, as interpreted from the label and publication: sample taken at primary tumor resection. Receptor libraries were prepared by 5' RACE. The sample was run on a NextSeq 500. The public sequencing data were trimmed at Q25 with fastp and processed into clonotypes with MiXCR by TCRdb, which kept only in-frame beta chains. CDR3 protein duplicates are merged, each entry listing the most common genes and DNA. The sample profile shows roughly 40,000 distinct CDR3 sequences; over 6.5% of them were found once. The ten largest clones add up to 43% of the sample. The sequencing used PBMCs, collected at surgery. All receptors derive from a female donor with early-stage non-small cell lung cancer.

A word on this clonotype: Being one base from a much bigger clone, this may be a read error. The chain has TRBV7-2 and TRBJ2-5; 7 positions agree with TRBD1. CDR1 SGHTA and CDR2 FQGNSA come from the germline V gene. J gave up 4 bases and V 5 bases, and 7 bases lay outside the gene matches. The CDR3 consists of 14 residues. CDR3 in amino acids: CASSTGAAGETQYF. As DNA, the CDR3 is TGTGCCAGCAGCACAGGGGCGGCGGGAGAGACCCAGTACTTC.

Many counts were recorded for this clonotype. CDR3 residues: CASNGQTAWGLFF. DNA for the CDR3: TGTGCCAGCAATGGACAGACGGCTTGGGGGCTGTTTTTT. The J gene is TRBJ2-2, the V gene TRBV2, with D tentatively TRBD1 (6 bases). Germline CDR1 and CDR2: SNHLY and FYNNEI. This CDR3 is 13 amino acids long. V lost 7 bases and J lost 13, with 19 bases in between.

In this sample, this clonotype turned up a few times. The chain recombines TRBV14 with TRBJ1-6; unclear D gene. The CDR3 loop spans 12 amino acids. Germline V CDR1 and CDR2: SGHDN, FVKESK. V lost 5 bases and J lost 6, with 5 bases in between. Written as DNA, the CDR3 is TGTGCCAGCAGCTTCGCTAATTCACCCCTCCACTTT. As protein: CASSFANSPLHF.

This clonotype was counted a few times. This chain connects TRBV2 to TRBJ2-3; 9 bases fit TRBD2. The CDR3 length is 14 residues. Germline V gene sequence: CDR1 SNHLY, CDR2 FYNNEI. The trim removed 6 bases at V and 3 bases at J, leaving 4 bases unmatched. The CDR3, as DNA: TGTGCCAGCAGAAGGGGACTAGCAACAGATACGCAGTATTTT. Translation gives CASRRGLATDTQYF.

This clonotype was seen repeatedly, ten times or more. The chain couples TRBV3-1 to TRBJ2-6; TRBD2 agrees at 8 bases. J gave up 0 bases and V 4 bases, and 14 bases lay outside the gene matches. The CDR3 has 20 residues. Germline assignment: CDR1 LGHDT and CDR2 YNNKEL (reference sequence). This CDR3 reads CASSPWRRRRGASGANVLTF. The CDR3 DNA is TGTGCCAGCAGCCCGTGGCGGCGTAGGCGGGGGGCCTCTGGGGCCAACGTCCTGACTTTC.

The chain recombines TRBV20-1 with TRBJ2-7, with TRBD2 matching over 9 bases. CDR3 size: 16 residues. The trim removed 4 bases at V and 3 bases at J, leaving 13 bases unmatched. Per the germline V gene, CDR1 is DFQATT and CDR2 is SNEGSKA (reference sequence). CDR3 sequence reads: CSAIPSGGPNDYEQYF. The CDR3 DNA reads as TGCAGTGCTATTCCCAGCGGGGGGCCAAACGACTACGAGCAGTACTTC.

This clonotype appeared a few times. This chain uses TRBV12-3 or TRBV12-4 with TRBJ1-6, with TRBD1 matching 10 bases. V shed 6 bases and J 9 bases; nucleotides not matched to a gene: 8. The CDR3 runs to 15 residues. This chain's CDR3 is CASRPTGGAGSPLHF. The CDR3 nucleotides read TGTGCCAGCAGGCCGACAGGGGGCGCGGGTTCACCCCTCCACTTT.

This sequence joins TRBV6-2 or TRBV6-3 and TRBJ2-7, with 12 bases lining up with TRBD2. This CDR3 is built from 15 residues. The junction had 10 bases not matched to a gene; V was cut back by 8 bases and J by 5 bases. Germline CDR1 is MNHEY and CDR2 is SVGEGT. The CDR3, as DNA: TGTGCCAGCCCTAGCGGGGGGGCCCTCACGCACGAGCAGTACTTC. As protein: CASPSGGALTHEQYF.

This clonotype was recorded many times. The J gene is TRBJ1-2, the V gene TRBV20-1; D not resolved. The germline gives CDR1 DFQATT, CDR2 SNEGSKA (reference sequence). This CDR3 contains 13 residues. The germline V and J ends were trimmed by 5 bases and 3 bases, with 13 bases remaining between them. CDR3 in amino acids: CSADWADYYGYTF. The CDR3 bases are TGCAGTGCTGACTGGGCGGACTACTATGGCTACACCTTC.

This clonotype was counted many times. The chain links TRBV10-3 to TRBJ2-2; the match to TRBD1 covers 10 bases. Trimming cost V 6 bases and J 5 bases; bases outside gene matches: 6. This CDR3 is built from 15 residues. The germline CDR1 and CDR2 sequences are ENHRY and SYGVKD. CDR3 bases: TGTGCCATCAGCTACCAGGGACAGGGGACCGGGGAGCTGTTTTTT. Amino acids: CAISYQGQGTGELFF.

This clonotype occurred many times. The genes are TRBV13 and TRBJ1-1; 8 nucleotides align to TRBD1. The J segment lost 5 bases and the V segment lost 7 bases, leaving 3 bases of the junction unmatched. Germline CDR1 PRHDT, CDR2 FYEKMQ (reference sequence). The CDR3 consists of 12 residues. The CDR3 DNA sequence: TGTGCCAGCAAAACAGGGGGAACTGAAGCTTTCTTT. It yields the protein CASKTGGTEAFF. Full variable domain (missing parts from reference TRBV13 and TRBJ1-1): AAGVIQSPRHLIKEKRETATLKCYPIPRHDTVYWYQQGPGQDPQFLISFYEKMQSDKGSIPDRFSAQQFSDYHSELNMSSLELGDSALYFCASKTGGTEAFFGQGTRLTVV.

This rearrangement joins TRBV6-2 or TRBV6-3 to TRBJ1-5; no firm D call. V lost 4 bases and J lost 2, with 6 bases in between. Germline CDR1 reads MNHEY; CDR2 reads SVGEGT. The CDR3 length is 13 residues. In DNA, the CDR3 is TGTGCCAGCAGTTTCGGTCGCAATCAGCCCCAGCATTTT. The encoded protein is CASSFGRNQPQHF.

There are many counts of this clonotype. This chain connects TRBV24-1 to TRBJ1-5, with D unresolved. This CDR3 spans 16 amino acids. The germline gives CDR1 KGHDR, CDR2 SFDVKD. Trimming pared 5 bases from V and 3 bases from J, leaving 16 bases between. CDR3 residues: CATSGAGAGNNQPQHF. CDR3 nucleotides: TGTGCCACCAGTGGCGCGGGCGCCGGGAACAATCAGCCCCAGCATTTT.

In regard to this clonotype: A read error is possible here, since a much larger clone lies one base away. The chain links TRBV28 to TRBJ2-2, with 8 bases that match TRBD2. The V segment lost 7 bases and the J segment 7 bases; nucleotides outside the gene matches: 8. Germline values: CDR1 MDHEN, CDR2 SYDVKM. This CDR3 region has 14 residues. DNA of the CDR3: TGTGCCAGCATGGGTAGCGGGGCTAGCGGGGAGCTGTTTTTT. Protein: CASMGSGASGELFF. The whole variable domain, remainder taken from reference TRBV28 and TRBJ2-2, is DVKVTQSSRYLVKRTGEKVFLECVQDMDHENMFWYRQDPGLGLRLIYFSYDVKMKEKGDIPEGYSVSREKKERFSLILESASTNQTSMYLCASMGSGASGELFFGEGSRLTVL.

This clonotype was counted many times. The chain recombines TRBV28 with TRBJ1-2; weak D call: TRBD1 (6 bases). V gave up 8 bases and J gave up 4 bases, with 11 bases separating them. The CDR3 spans 12 residues. CDR1 and CDR2 from the germline V gene are MDHEN and SYDVKM. The CDR3 loop reads CASHRDIYGYTF. In DNA, the CDR3 is TGTGCCAGCCATCGGGACATCTATGGCTACACCTTC.

There are many counts of this clonotype. The gene calls are TRBV4-3 and TRBJ2-1, with a tentative D call TRBD1 (6 bases). From germline, CDR1 is LGHNA and CDR2 YSLEER. The CDR3 has 16 residues. The V end lost 4 bases, the J end lost 0 bases, and 13 bases lay between the germline ends. The CDR3 coding sequence is TGCGCCAGCAGCCCCGGTGGGGGCAGCTCCTACAATGAGCAGTTCTTC. It encodes CASSPGGGSSYNEQFF.

This clonotype appeared many times. The V gene is TRBV3-1, the J gene TRBJ2-3, with TRBD2 matching 9 bases. CDR1 is LGHDT, CDR2 YNNKEL, per germline (reference sequence). CDR3 length: 15 amino acids. With 5 bases clipped from V and 3 bases from J, the junction kept 6 bases outside the gene matches. CDR3: CASSSLAGRTDTQYF. In nucleotides, the CDR3 is TGTGCCAGCAGCTCTCTAGCGGGGAGGACAGATACGCAGTATTTT.

This clonotype was seen at least ten times. The J gene is TRBJ2-6, the V gene TRBV6-5; unclear D gene. Trimming removed 5 bases at V and 1 base at J, with 6 bases between. From germline, CDR1 is MNHEY and CDR2 SVGAGI. CDR3 length equals 14 residues. The CDR3 DNA sequence: TGTGCCAGCAGTATGGAGTCTGGGGCCAACGTCCTGACTTTC. Translating it yields CASSMESGANVLTF.

The V and J genes are TRBV6-2 or TRBV6-3 and TRBJ2-3; 9 nucleotides match TRBD1. CDR3 length: 15 residues. CDR1 and CDR2 from the germline V gene are MNHEY and SVGEGT. The trim removed 4 bases at V and 3 bases at J, leaving 5 bases unmatched. The CDR3, as DNA: TGTGCCAGCAGTTGGACAGGGGCTGGGACAGATACGCAGTATTTT. This encodes CASSWTGAGTDTQYF.

About this clonotype itself: This may be a read error: a much more frequent sequence differs by one nucleotide. The genes are TRBV7-2 and TRBJ1-4, with 9 bases matching TRBD1. This CDR3 is built from 13 residues. In germline, CDR1 is SGHTA, CDR2 FQGNSA. Here the CDR3 DNA reads TGTGTCAGCAGCTTACGGACAGGGGACAAACTGTTTTTT. Protein sequence: CVSSLRTGDKLFF.